The sequence of this T cell receptor beta chain was determined in a study of shared clonotypes between healthy human individuals. Clones were sequenced by immunoSEQ multiplex PCR, and TCRdb holds only the in-frame ones, with some missing. The sample consists of more than 500,000 clones, approximately 95% of them appearing once. A word on this clone: At one boundary the junction diverges from the germline segment, which might be a read error.

The CDR3 is made up of 11 amino acids. Looked up from germline, CDR1 is WSHSY and CDR2 is SAAADI. It was CD45RO-negative cells, positively selected for CCR7, that made up naive CD8 cells, with terminally differentiated effector memory CD45RA+ cells excluded. This rearrangement joins TRBV10-2 to TRBJ2-7; possibly TRBD2 for D (5 bases). This clonotype was obtained from a woman aged 25 to 45 in good health. Input material: naive CD8+ T cells sorted from blood. This CDR3 is CASNEGTEQYF. For the CDR3, the DNA is TGCGCCAGCAATGAGGGTACCGAGCAGTACTTC.